The 18 T cell receptor beta chains below were found in one sample sequenced in a study of shared clonotypes between healthy human individuals (dated by TCRdb to about 2020). Library preparation was by the immunoSEQ multiplex PCR assay. Here the immuneACCESS table is served through TCRdb, limited to in-frame sequences with V and J called. Missing clones are a known gap in these copies; in checked studies unresolved V genes cover under half, and the rest lacks a known reason. For this sample there are 980,000 or so clones; 76% appear just once. In total, the top ten clones hold around 1.5% of the sample. The sequenced sample was memory CD4+ T cells sorted from blood. The cell subset or site tag for this specimen amounts to: CD45RA-negative fraction. The receptor set was obtained from a man in his late teens or twenties in good health.

This sequence joins TRBV5-6 and TRBJ2-2; perhaps D is TRBD1 or TRBD2 (5 bases each). In germline, CDR1 is SGHDT, CDR2 YYEEEE. V gave up 4 bases and J gave up 5 bases, with 18 bases separating them. The CDR3 loop spans 16 amino acids. As DNA, the CDR3 is TGTGCCAGCAGCCCCCTGGGACCCTCGGGGACCGGGGAGCTGTTTTTT. This gives the protein CASSPLGPSGTGELFF.

This clone appeared once. The chain carries TRBV5-4 and TRBJ2-7; D may match TRBD1 or TRBD2 (5 bases each). CDR1 is SGHNT, CDR2 YYREEE, per germline (reference sequence). This CDR3 comprises 17 residues. Trimming took off 0 bases at V and 2 bases at J, with 18 bases between the two ends. The CDR3 DNA reads TGTGCCAGCAGCTTGGGGGCCCCCGGGACGGACCCCTACGAGCAGTACTTC. As protein: CASSLGAPGTDPYEQYF.

There are a few counts of this clone. The V call is TRBV20-1, the J call TRBJ1-1; possible D gene TRBD1, 5 bases. Deletions cut 6 bases from V and 3 bases from J, with 8 bases between. Germline CDR1 reads DFQATT; CDR2 reads SNEGSKA (reference sequence). The CDR3 spans 11 residues. The CDR3 bases are TGCAGTGCCCCACAGGACACTGAAGCTTTCTTT. Translating it yields CSAPQDTEAFF.

The rearrangement uses TRBV9 and TRBJ2-3; a possible D gene is TRBD2 (6 bases). Germline assignment: CDR1 SGDLS and CDR2 YYNGEE. With 3 bases removed from V and 14 bases from J, the gap between germline ends came to 16 bases. The CDR3 spans 12 residues. CDR3 nucleotide sequence: TGTGCCAGCAGCGGCCCGGAGGGACCTCGGTATTTT. Its protein is CASSGPEGPRYF.

A remark on this clone: The sample holds other DNA sequences that translate to the same CDR3. As DNA, the CDR3 is TGTGCCTGGAGTGTACCCCCTACGTACGAGCAGTACTTC. Amino acid sequence: CAWSVPPTYEQYF. This chain uses TRBV30 with TRBJ2-7; no clear D. The germline V and J ends were trimmed by 0 bases and 4 bases, with 10 bases remaining between them. Germline V lookup: CDR1 GTSNPN, CDR2 SVGIG (reference sequence). CDR3 length: 13 amino acids.

V is TRBV6-5 and J is TRBJ2-7; 7 bases match TRBD2. The CDR3 is 15 amino acids. The germline CDR1 and CDR2 sequences are MNHEY and SVGAGI. J was trimmed by 1 base and V by 1 base; bases with no gene match: 4. The CDR3 bases are TGTGCCAGCAGTTACTTGAGCGGGAAGTCCTACGAGCAGTACTTC. It yields the protein CASSYLSGKSYEQYF.

The chain has TRBV21-1 and TRBJ1-2; no check of the table's D call, TRBD1, against the DNA was made. TRBV21-1 is described as a pseudogene. There are 13 residues in the CDR3. The CDR3 reads CASSKGTDYGYTF. The CDR3 region has the DNA TGTGCCAGCAGCAAAGGGACAGACTATGGCTACACCTTC.

A single count supports this clone. The chain recombines TRBV5-1 with TRBJ1-2; D remains unclear. The germline V gene encodes CDR1 SGHRS and CDR2 YFSETQ. CDR3 length: 14 amino acids. Trimming removed 7 bases at V and 0 bases at J, with 13 bases between. The chain's CDR3 is CASSSAASNYGYTF. The CDR3 DNA reads TGCGCCAGCTCAAGCGCTGCTTCTAACTATGGCTACACCTTC.

The rearrangement uses TRBV11-2 and TRBJ2-1, with D perhaps TRBD1 or TRBD2 (7 bases each). V was shortened by 5 bases and J by 5 bases, with 25 bases between the two germline ends. CDR3 length: 18 amino acids. Per germline, CDR1 SGHAT and CDR2 FQNNGV. Here the CDR3 DNA reads TGTGCCAGCAGCCGCCGAGTACAACAGGGGAGGGGGGACAATGAGCAGTTCTTC. The encoded protein is CASSRRVQQGRGDNEQFF. The full variable domain, completed using reference TRBV11-2 and TRBJ2-1, is EAGVAQSPRYKIIEKRQSVAFWCNPISGHATLYWYQQILGQGPKLLIQFQNNGVVDDSQLPKDRFSAERLKGVDSTLKIQPAKLEDSAVYLCASSRRVQQGRGDNEQFFGPGTRLTVL.

This clone was seen a handful of times. At the DNA level, this CDR3 is encoded by other sequences in the same sample as well. CDR3 residues: CASSLRQLNTEAFF. CDR3 bases: TGTGCCAGCAGTTTACGACAGTTGAACACTGAAGCTTTCTTT. This chain links TRBV28 with TRBJ1-1, with D possibly matching TRBD1 (5 bases). Trimming removed 2 bases from V and 0 bases from J, with 7 bases in between. The CDR3 runs to 14 residues. Germline V lookup: CDR1 MDHEN, CDR2 SYDVKM.

This sequence joins TRBV7-7 and TRBJ2-6, with D perhaps TRBD1 (5 bases). CDR1 SSHAT and CDR2 FNYEAQ come from the germline V gene (reference sequence). CDR3 length equals 14 residues. The CDR3 DNA reads as TGTGCTAGCCGCAGGGTCTCTGGGGCCAACGTCCTGACTTTC. Translating gives CASRRVSGANVLTF.

V and J are TRBV7-9 and TRBJ2-7; TRBD1 aligns across 7 bases. Losses at the gene ends were 4 bases for V and 6 bases for J; bases not matched to a gene: 9. The CDR3 extends over 14 amino acids. Germline CDR1 SEHNR, CDR2 FQNEAQ (reference sequence). CDR3 residues: CASSYRGPAREQYF. DNA for the CDR3: TGTGCCAGCAGCTACAGGGGCCCCGCACGCGAGCAGTACTTC.

The sample holds a few counts of this clone. The chain uses TRBV4-3 and TRBJ1-2; weak D call: TRBD1 (6 bases). Per the germline V gene, CDR1 is LGHNA and CDR2 is YSLEER. Deletions cut 0 bases from V and 3 bases from J, with 11 bases between. The length of the CDR3 is 15 residues. Here the CDR3 DNA reads TGCGCCAGCAGCCAAGATTATGGGGGCCACTATGGCTACACCTTC. Amino acids: CASSQDYGGHYGYTF.

V is TRBV5-6 and J is TRBJ1-6; D gene unclear. This CDR3 is built from 13 residues. V was trimmed by 0 bases and J by 7 bases, leaving 5 bases between them. CDR1 is SGHDT and CDR2 is YYEEEE in the germline V gene. The CDR3 loop is CASSLAENSPLHF. The CDR3 DNA sequence: TGTGCCAGCAGCTTGGCAGAGAATTCACCCCTCCACTTT.

This chain joins TRBV12-5 and TRBJ2-2; 8 bases align to TRBD1. Trimming took 5 bases from V and 7 from J; bases not matched to a gene: 15. Looked up from germline, CDR1 is LGHNT and CDR2 is FRNRAP. The CDR3 totals 17 residues. The CDR3 DNA follows: TGTGCTAGTGGTCCCGGGTTCGGGACAGGTGAGCTCGGGGAGCTGTTTTTT. Translation gives CASGPGFGTGELGELFF.

The V gene is TRBV6-4, the J gene TRBJ2-7; 7 bases are shared with TRBD1. The CDR3 sequence is 13 residues long. V lost 6 bases to trimming and J lost 5 bases; unmatched junction nucleotides: 7. Germline V gives CDR1 MRHNA, CDR2 SNTAGT. CDR3 nucleotides: TGTGCCAGCAGCCAGGGGGTCGGGAACGAGCAGTACTTC. Translating it yields CASSQGVGNEQYF.

This clone was seen once. J is TRBJ1-2 and V is TRBV4-1; D call uncertain. Germline-derived CDR1 and CDR2 are MGHRA and YSYEKL. The CDR3 length is 16 residues. V lost 1 base and J lost 2, with 14 bases in between. The CDR3 is CASSQARTAGNYGYTF. Here the CDR3 DNA reads TGCGCCAGCAGCCAAGCAAGGACGGCGGGGAACTATGGCTACACCTTC.

This clone was seen only a few times. The gene calls are TRBV2 and TRBJ1-5, with TRBD1 matching 9 bases. Germline-derived CDR1 and CDR2 are SNHLY and FYNNEI. The CDR3 covers 14 residues. Trimming took 6 bases from V and 6 from J; bases not matched to a gene: 6. The CDR3 loop reads CASRGQGLGQPQHF. The CDR3 nucleotides read TGTGCCAGCAGGGGACAGGGATTGGGTCAGCCCCAGCATTTT.